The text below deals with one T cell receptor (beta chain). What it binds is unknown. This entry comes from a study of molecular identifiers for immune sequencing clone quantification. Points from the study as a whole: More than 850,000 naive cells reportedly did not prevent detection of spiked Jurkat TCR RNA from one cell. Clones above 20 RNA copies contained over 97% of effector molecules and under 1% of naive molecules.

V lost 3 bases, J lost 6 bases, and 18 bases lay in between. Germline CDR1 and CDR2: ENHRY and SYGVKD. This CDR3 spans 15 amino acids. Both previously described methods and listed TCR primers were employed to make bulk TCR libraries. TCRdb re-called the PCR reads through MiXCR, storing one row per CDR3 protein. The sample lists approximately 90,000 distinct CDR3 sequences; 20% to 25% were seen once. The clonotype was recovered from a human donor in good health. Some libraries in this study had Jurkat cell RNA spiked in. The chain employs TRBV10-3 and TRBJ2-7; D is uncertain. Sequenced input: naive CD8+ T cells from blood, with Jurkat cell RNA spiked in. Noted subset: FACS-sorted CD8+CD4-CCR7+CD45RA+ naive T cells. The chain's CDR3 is CAISEGQLGTTEQYF. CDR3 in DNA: TGTGCCATCAGTGAAGGGCAACTGGGTACTACCGAGCAGTACTTC.